This is a list of T cell receptor beta chains from one sample in a study of monozygotic twins with inflammatory bowel disease. TCRdb reprocessed the 5' RACE reads and reports one entry per CDR3 protein, with no DNA. The clone table shows about 450,000 distinct CDR3 sequences, with the ten largest holding about 2.6%. The source material was blood. These receptors originate from a human donor with ulcerative colitis or Crohn's disease, or a healthy co-twin of an affected twin (not recorded which). Each CDR3 is given with its conserved first and last residue.

V gene	J gene	CDR3 length	CDR3 protein
TRBV6-5	TRBJ2-1	15	CASSYGGGVLNEQFF
TRBV10-3	TRBJ2-3	14	CAISELADTDTQYF
TRBV2	TRBJ2-3	18	CASSTPRFSGGNTDTQYF
TRBV28	TRBJ2-6	16	CASSLRGGSGANVLTF
TRBV5-1	TRBJ2-3	17	CASSLAPTATLTDTQYF
TRBV7-2	TRBJ2-5	16	CASRDDESTGIETQYF
TRBV30	TRBJ2-2	17	CAWSVSSGRPNTGELFF
TRBV7-9	TRBJ1-4	13	CASRDPANEKLFF
TRBV12-3/TRBV12-4	TRBJ2-2	11	CASSFLKELFF
TRBV5-1	TRBJ2-5	16	CASSLEQAGVGETQYF
TRBV7-9	TRBJ2-6	14	CASGAVSGANVLTF
TRBV20-1	TRBJ2-3	15	CSARDSGGSTDTQYF
TRBV18	TRBJ1-3	15	CASLAGLTSGNTIYF
TRBV7-2	TRBJ1-1	15	CASILLEGGWTEAFF
TRBV4-2	TRBJ2-1	14	CASSQEVSSNEQFF
TRBV4-1	TRBJ2-7	13	CASSHPESYEQYF
TRBV5-1	TRBJ1-1	15	CASSLGAGAPTEAFF
TRBV10-3	TRBJ1-1	15	CAIRGEKGMNTEAFF
TRBV3-1	TRBJ1-3	15	CASSQNTGSGNTIYF
TRBV3-1	TRBJ1-1	18	CASSQPGDRELRNTEAFF
TRBV18	TRBJ2-5	15	CASSPPRQEEETQYF
TRBV3-1	TRBJ2-7	15	CASSQTSGFSYEQYF
TRBV20-1	TRBJ1-4	15	CSALSPSGFFEKLFF
TRBV12-3/TRBV12-4	TRBJ2-1	14	CASYQRQGYNEQFF
TRBV28	TRBJ2-7	15	CASSDQGGRVYEQYF
TRBV19	TRBJ2-1	14	CASSATGAYNEQFF
TRBV11-2	TRBJ2-5	15	CASSFLAGGQETQYF
TRBV24-1	TRBJ2-1	16	CATSESLGSLYNEQFF
TRBV20-1	TRBJ2-3	17	CSAERTSGRASLRGQYF
TRBV20-1	TRBJ1-5	14	CSAREAGSNQPQHF
TRBV9	TRBJ2-1	13	CASSVVGYNEQFF
TRBV5-1	TRBJ2-3	18	CASSLMTGGKTSTDTQYF
TRBV5-4	TRBJ2-2	16	CASSPGQTSNTGELFF
TRBV7-2	TRBJ1-1	16	CASSLDIWNANTEAFF
TRBV5-1	TRBJ2-2	16	CASSLARKRNTGELFF
TRBV7-9	TRBJ1-1	13	CASSSSPRSEAFF
TRBV7-2	TRBJ2-7	14	CASSLFDRINEQYF
TRBV19	TRBJ2-1	15	CASTLGSPRNNEQFF
TRBV18	TRBJ1-2	14	CASSPRQDNYGYTF
TRBV18	TRBJ1-1	15	CASSSGRGFVTEAFF
TRBV7-2	TRBJ1-6	15	CASSGGVRYNSPLHF
TRBV28	TRBJ2-1	13	CASEIAGTGEQFF
TRBV18	TRBJ2-7	14	CASSPSAAGYEQYF
TRBV20-1	TRBJ2-1	17	CSARIAPGLAGVEEQFF
TRBV30	TRBJ1-1	14	CAWVRQGYLTEAFF
TRBV7-9	TRBJ2-2	15	CASSFLGSNTGELFF
TRBV7-9	TRBJ1-2	14	CASSFPDRAGGYTF
TRBV6-5	TRBJ2-2	15	CASSYRQGYTGELFF
TRBV15	TRBJ2-1	14	CATSRASLYNEQFF
TRBV5-1	TRBJ2-3	16	CASSFTTSGTTDTQYF
TRBV5-1	TRBJ1-4	15	CASSLGGTSPEKLFF
TRBV6-1	TRBJ1-3	15	CASRREAVSGNTIYF
TRBV19	TRBJ1-2	17	CASSISTGTGFLGGYTF
TRBV29-1	TRBJ1-1	13	CSALREEPTEAFF
TRBV11-2	TRBJ2-1	15	CASSLGSPSYNEQFF
TRBV9	TRBJ1-5	14	CASSVDHKGKPQHF
TRBV5-1	TRBJ1-4	16	CASRLTPPPTNEKLFF
TRBV29-1	TRBJ1-1	12	CSVDRGGTEAFF
TRBV28	TRBJ2-3	14	CASSFPPLTDTQYF
TRBV3-1	TRBJ2-7	14	CASSPGTGRFEQYF